The 17 T cell receptor beta chains presented below share a single source sample, sequenced in a study of OX40 agonist ivuxolimab in advanced cancers. Data came from immunoSEQ multiplex PCR; TCRdb stores just in-frame clones and leaves some out. Of approximately 84,000 clones listed, more than 75% are singletons. The sample in question was CD4+ or CD8+ T cells sorted from blood, obtained in a trial of the OX40 agonist ivuxolimab. The receptors derive from an adult with an advanced solid tumor such as melanoma, head and neck, liver or kidney cancer.

The rearrangement uses TRBV9 and TRBJ1-2; no clear D gene. Germline values: CDR1 SGDLS, CDR2 YYNGEE. V dropped 1 base and J dropped 7 bases, with 14 bases sitting between them. The CDR3 spans 14 residues. The CDR3 protein is CASSVSQEDGGYTF. The CDR3 bases are TGTGCCAGCAGCGTATCTCAGGAAGACGGTGGCTACACCTTC.

The rearrangement links TRBV7-3 to TRBJ2-1; D remains ambiguous. V was shortened by 5 bases and J by 0 bases, with 11 bases between the two germline ends. This CDR3 is built from 15 residues. Germline V gene data show CDR1 as SGHTA and CDR2 as FQGTGA. The CDR3: CASSLGGPSYNEQFF. CDR3 bases: TGTGCCAGCAGCCTCGGTGGGCCCTCCTACAATGAGCAGTTCTTC.

J is TRBJ1-2 and V is TRBV4-3, with a weak D call TRBD1 (5 bases). V dropped 0 bases and J dropped 0 bases, with 8 bases sitting between them. Per the germline V gene, CDR1 is LGHNA and CDR2 is YSLEER. The CDR3 spans 15 residues. CDR3 bases: TGCGCCAGCAGCCAAGACTACAGGCCTAACTATGGCTACACCTTC. Translation: CASSQDYRPNYGYTF.

This chain joins TRBV7-9 and TRBJ1-2; D possibly corresponds to TRBD1 (5 bases). The CDR3 contains 13 residues. Trimming pared 5 bases from V and 4 bases from J, leaving 11 bases between. Per the germline V gene, CDR1 is SEHNR and CDR2 is FQNEAQ (reference sequence). The CDR3 spells CASSLDSAYGYTF. As DNA, the CDR3 is TGTGCCAGCAGCCTAGACAGCGCCTATGGCTACACCTTC.

The rearrangement uses TRBV10-2 and TRBJ1-1, with D perhaps TRBD1 (5 bases). V was shortened by 4 bases and J by 1 base, with 7 bases between the two germline ends. Germline assignment: CDR1 WSHSY and CDR2 SAAADI. This CDR3 contains 13 residues. The CDR3 coding sequence is TGCGCCAGCAGTGTTACAGGGAACACTGAAGCTTTCTTT. Translating it yields CASSVTGNTEAFF.

V usage is TRBV9 and J usage is TRBJ1-4; the match to TRBD1 covers 12 bases. This CDR3 has 16 residues. Germline loops: CDR1 SGDLS, CDR2 YYNGEE. V shed 6 bases and J 4 bases; nucleotides not matched to a gene: 7. The CDR3 DNA follows: TGTGCCAGCACCCGGGGACAGGGGGCAGTTAATGAAAAACTGTTTTTT. Its translation: CASTRGQGAVNEKLFF.

The CDR3 region is CASSYLGTRSYTF. The DNA for the CDR3 is TGTGCCAGCAGTTACCTCGGGACAAGGTCATACACCTTC. The chain is built from TRBV6-6 and TRBJ1-2, with D possibly being TRBD1 (6 bases). V was clipped by 2 bases and J by 11 bases, with 15 bases between them. The CDR3 is 13 residues long. The V gene's germline CDR1 is MNHNY and CDR2 SVGAGI (reference sequence).

In this sample, this clone turned up once. This sequence joins TRBV5-5 and TRBJ1-5; TRBD1 matches 7 bases. CDR1 is SGHKS and CDR2 is YYEKEE in the germline V gene (reference sequence). J lost 7 bases, V lost 3 bases, and 4 bases had no gene match. The CDR3 spans 13 residues. The CDR3 DNA sequence: TGTGCCAGCAGCTCTCAGGGGGAACAGCCCCAGCATTTT. This translates into CASSSQGEQPQHF. The whole variable domain, filled in from reference TRBV5-5 and TRBJ1-5, reads DAGVTQSPTHLIKTRGQQVTLRCSPISGHKSVSWYQQVLGQGPQFIFQYYEKEERGRGNFPDRFSARQFPNYSSELNVNALLLGDSALYLCASSSQGEQPQHFGDGTRLSIL.

The chain uses TRBV4-1 and TRBJ2-3; maybe TRBD2 (7 bases). Germline V gene data show CDR1 as MGHRA and CDR2 as YSYEKL. The ends were cut back, 0 bases at V and 0 bases at J, with 13 bases in the middle. The length of the CDR3 is 17 residues. This CDR3 is CASSQDRRGGSTDTQYF. For the CDR3, the DNA is TGCGCCAGCAGCCAAGATAGGAGGGGGGGCAGCACAGATACGCAGTATTTT.

The genes are TRBV6-6 and TRBJ1-2; 7 nucleotides align to TRBD1. The CDR3 consists of 13 residues. Germline V gene lookup returns CDR1 MNHNY and CDR2 SVGAGI (reference sequence). V shed 6 bases and J 3 bases; nucleotides not matched to a gene: 4. The CDR3 nucleotides read TGTGCCAGCAGACCCGGGACAGACTATGGCTACACCTTC. Protein product: CASRPGTDYGYTF.

V is TRBV29-1 and J is TRBJ2-2; 7 positions match TRBD1. The CDR3 is made up of 16 amino acids. V was clipped by 4 bases and J by 1 base; unmatched bases: 9. Germline V gene data show CDR1 as SQVTM and CDR2 as ANQGSEA. The CDR3 DNA reads TGCAGCGTTGCCCCTCTTGGGACAGAGAACACCGGGGAGCTGTTTTTT. Translation gives CSVAPLGTENTGELFF.

This chain joins TRBV7-8 and TRBJ2-7; 10 positions agree with TRBD1. The CDR3 is made up of 14 amino acids. Germline values: CDR1 SGHVS, CDR2 FQNEAQ. V gave up 5 bases and J gave up 6 bases; unmatched junction bases: 7. The CDR3 protein is CASSPGQGRPEQYF. CDR3 bases: TGTGCCAGCAGCCCGGGACAGGGGCGACCCGAGCAGTACTTC.

In DNA, the CDR3 is TGTGCCAGTAGTATTAGGTGGACAGTCCACGAGCAGTACTTC. Its protein product is CASSIRWTVHEQYF. V and J are TRBV19 and TRBJ2-7; a weak D match, TRBD1 (6 bases). Per the germline V gene, CDR1 is LNHDA and CDR2 is SQIVND (reference sequence). V was shortened by 3 bases and J by 5 bases, with 14 bases between the two germline ends. The CDR3 loop spans 14 amino acids.

This clone was observed once. The CDR3 loop reads CASSVAPEADTQYF. The CDR3 region has the DNA TGTGCCAGCAGCGTAGCTCCGGAGGCAGATACGCAGTATTTT. This chain joins TRBV9 and TRBJ2-3, with a weak D call TRBD2 (5 bases). CDR1 and CDR2 (germline): SGDLS, YYNGEE. V lost 0 bases and J 4 bases, leaving 9 bases between the germline ends. This CDR3 has 14 amino acids.

This clone has more than one count but fewer than ten. This chain uses TRBV2 with TRBJ2-2; tentatively, D is TRBD1 or TRBD2 (5 bases each). The CDR3 spans 17 residues. Germline CDR1 reads SNHLY; CDR2 reads FYNNEI. Trimming left V 6 bases short and J 1 base short, with 18 bases between. Here the CDR3 reads CASSGSAGRGNTGELFF. The CDR3 DNA is TGTGCCAGCAGCGGAAGTGCAGGGAGAGGGAACACCGGGGAGCTGTTTTTT.

The chain employs TRBV19 and TRBJ2-1, with a weak D call TRBD1 (5 bases). The V gene's germline CDR1 is LNHDA and CDR2 SQIVND (reference sequence). V lost 5 bases and J lost 5, with 19 bases in between. The CDR3 contains 16 residues. In DNA, the CDR3 is TGTGCCAGTAGTTCCTGGGGCTATGGTGGGGACAATGAGCAGTTCTTC. It specifies CASSSWGYGGDNEQFF.

J is TRBJ2-5 and V is TRBV7-9; D is perhaps TRBD1 (6 bases). The V end lost 5 bases, the J end lost 1 base, and 11 bases lay between the germline ends. This CDR3 region has 14 residues. The germline gives CDR1 SEHNR, CDR2 FQNEAQ (reference sequence). CDR3 residues: CASSHWTAQETQYF. The CDR3 DNA follows: TGTGCCAGCAGCCACTGGACAGCCCAAGAGACCCAGTACTTC.